These T cell receptor beta chains were read from a single sample in a study of blood T cell repertoires in COVID-19. TCRdb's copy holds only in-frame clones and misses some; the assay was immunoSEQ multiplex PCR. The sample holds hundreds of thousands of clones, 70% to 90% seen once. Sequencing was performed on peripheral blood. Source of these receptors: a woman between 50 and 59 years old with COVID-19, enrolled during active disease. The CDR3 runs from the conserved cysteine through the conserved F or W. A D gene is named only where the DNA matches it firmly. The size of a clone is reported for some rows only, either as once, few or many, or as a class for expanded clones.

d_call	clone_size	v_call	j_call	cdr3_nt	cdr3_aa
NA	NA	TRBV2	TRBJ1-5	TGTGCCAGCAGTACCGGGACCGTCGCGGGGCAGCCCCAGCATTTT	CASSTGTVAGQPQHF
TRBD1	NA	TRBV19	TRBJ1-1	TGTGCCAGTACCGACAGGGGGCGACGCACTGAAGCTTTCTTT	CASTDRGRRTEAFF
NA	NA	TRBV2	TRBJ2-3	TGTGCCAGCAGTGGACAGAGCACAGATACGCAGTATTTT	CASSGQSTDTQYF
NA	NA	TRBV10-3	TRBJ1-4	TGTGCCATCAGCCCGGTTGGGCAGACGGCGACAACTAATGAAAAACTGTTTTTT	CAISPVGQTATTNEKLFF
NA	once	TRBV15	TRBJ2-7	TGTGCCACCAGCCTAGGGGACACCACCTACGAGCAGTACTTC	CATSLGDTTYEQYF
TRBD2	NA	TRBV7-9	TRBJ2-7	TGTGCCAGCAGCTTTCCCGGGAGGGAGCAGTACTTC	CASSFPGREQYF
NA	NA	TRBV2	TRBJ2-5	TGTGCCAGCAGTCTACTAGCCCAAGAGACCCAGTACTTC	CASSLLAQETQYF
NA	NA	TRBV21-1	TRBJ2-5	TGTGCCAGCAGCATCGAGTGGGCATCAGAGACCCAGTACTTC	CASSIEWASETQYF
NA	once	TRBV5-1	TRBJ2-3	TGCGCCAGCGGAGGCGCGGGCACAGATACGCAGTATTTT	CASGGAGTDTQYF
NA	NA	TRBV5-6	TRBJ2-2	TGTGCCAGCAGCTTAAGACAGGATTGGACCGGGGAGCTGTTTTTT	CASSLRQDWTGELFF
NA	NA	TRBV19	TRBJ1-6	TGTGCCAGTAGTATACAGCCTAGAGAAGGTTCACCCCTCCACTTT	CASSIQPREGSPLHF
TRBD1	NA	TRBV19	TRBJ2-6	TGTGCCAGTAGCACTACGGCGACAGGGGCTGGGGCCAACGTCCTGACTTTC	CASSTTATGAGANVLTF
TRBD1	NA	TRBV2	TRBJ2-7	TGTGCCAGCAGTGAGATGAGGGGGCTTCTAGACGAGCAGTACTTC	CASSEMRGLLDEQYF
TRBD1	NA	TRBV19	TRBJ1-2	TGTGCCAGTAGTAAAGACCGGGACAGATTATCCTATGGCTACACCTTC	CASSKDRDRLSYGYTF
TRBD1	NA	TRBV10-1	TRBJ2-1	TGCGCCAGCAGTGAGAGAACCGGGACAGGGGGTAAAGAGCAGTTCTTC	CASSERTGTGGKEQFF
NA	NA	TRBV6-2/TRBV6-3	TRBJ1-1	TGTGCCAGCAGTTATGGGGGCATGAACACTGAAGCTTTCTTT	CASSYGGMNTEAFF
NA	NA	TRBV19	TRBJ1-6	TGTGCCAGTAGTATGCGAGCGTTTAATTCACCCCTCCACTTT	CASSMRAFNSPLHF
NA	NA	TRBV9	TRBJ2-5	TGTGCCAGCAGCGTGAATCCGAGGGAGACCCAGTACTTC	CASSVNPRETQYF
TRBD1	NA	TRBV4-2	TRBJ1-4	TGTGCCAGCAGCCTCCCCGGGACAGGTCGAATAGAACTGTTTTTT	CASSLPGTGRIELFF
NA	NA	TRBV30	TRBJ1-2	TGTGCCTGGAGCGGCGGGGTGGGATATGGCTACACCTTC	CAWSGGVGYGYTF
NA	NA	TRBV5-1	TRBJ1-1	TGCGCCAGCAGCCTGACCTTGACAGAGAACACTGAAGCTTTCTTT	CASSLTLTENTEAFF
TRBD1	few	TRBV7-9	TRBJ2-1	TGTGCCAGCAGCTTAGCTGGGACAGTCAACAATGAGCAGTTCTTC	CASSLAGTVNNEQFF
NA	NA	TRBV9	TRBJ2-6	TGTGCCAGCAGCTCGAGCCCAGAGGCGATCGAAGGGGCCAACGTCCTGACTTTC	CASSSSPEAIEGANVLTF
NA	once	TRBV30	TRBJ1-6	TGTGCCTGGAGGTCCCCAGGGTCACCCCTCCACTTT	CAWRSPGSPLHF
NA	NA	TRBV27	TRBJ1-1	TGTGCCAGCAGTTTTACCCCCGCCGGAGGCACTGAAGCTTTCTTT	CASSFTPAGGTEAFF
NA	NA	TRBV6-5	TRBJ1-2	TGTGCCAGCACCTTACCCGACTTACGAGGCTACACCTTC	CASTLPDLRGYTF
TRBD1	NA	TRBV9	TRBJ2-3	TGTGCCAGCAGCGTCTCGGTAGGGGGCCAGGGAGATACGCAGTATTTT	CASSVSVGGQGDTQYF
NA	NA	TRBV5-5	TRBJ1-2	TGTGCCAGCAGCTTCACAGGGCTATCTAACTATGGCTACACCTTC	CASSFTGLSNYGYTF